There are a few counts of the clone carrying this T cell receptor (beta chain). This specimen comes from a study of molecular identifiers for immune sequencing clone quantification. MiXCR, run by TCRdb on the PCR reads, gives a single entry per CDR3 protein. This table has 490,000 or so distinct CDR3 sequences, roughly 23% appearing once. The ends lost 0 bases at V and 2 bases at J; junction bases unmatched: 10. The CDR3 is 18 amino acids. Germline V gene lookup returns CDR1 LGHNA and CDR2 YSLEER. The source is a human donor in good health. Some libraries in this study had Jurkat cell RNA spiked in. The chain recombines TRBV4-3 with TRBJ2-3, with 8 bases aligning to TRBD1. The source material was naive CD8+ T cells from blood, with Jurkat cell RNA spiked in. Subset noted: FACS-sorted CD8+CD4-CCR7+CD45RA+ naive T cells. The CDR3 nucleotides read TGCGCCAGCAGCCAAGATTGGTCAGGGGGCGCGGACACAGATACGCAGTATTTT. Amino acids: CASSQDWSGGADTDTQYF.